This is a list of T cell receptor beta chains from one sample in a study of shared clonotypes between healthy human individuals. The protocol was immunoSEQ multiplex PCR, while the TCRdb copy is restricted to in-frame clones and leaves out a portion. In the table there are around 530,000 clones, roughly four fifths of which are singletons. Sample: PBMCs. All receptors come from a woman aged 40 to 50 in good health. Some clones in this sample may be carry-over from other donors' samples. Both conserved end residues are part of each CDR3.

CASSIQGGNTEAFF TRBV19 14
CASSLGGGTEAFF TRBV7-6 13
CASSLTPGTGNTGELFF TRBV7-3 17
CASSPGRARPNYEQYF TRBV13 16
CASTMTGGTGELFF TRBV5-1 14
CASSLGTGAGANVLTF TRBV11-2 16
CASSQERSRTGKDTGELFF TRBV4-1 19
CSVELNGGQPQHF TRBV29-1 13
CASRVSPDTQYF TRBV6-6 12
CASSTASGTVNTEAFF TRBV5-1 16
CASSPGRNSYEQYF TRBV5-4 14
CASSLSTGGLVYGYTF TRBV27 16
CASSLGATSNQPQHF TRBV5-6 15
CASSLGLAGSEQYF TRBV5-6 14
CASSLNRGTEAFF TRBV5-6 13
CASTGQRNTEAFF TRBV2 13
CASSLGISTDTQYF TRBV11-3 14
CASSPQREGVREQYF TRBV27 15
CASSPFSGTRGDNEQFF TRBV18 17
CASSLETGQGAYEQYF TRBV7-8 16
CASHSTRARYGYTF TRBV2 14
CASTSRRGTNEQYF TRBV7-2 14
CASSSTSLPIYEQYF TRBV7-9 15
CASSLGQVYYGYTF TRBV13 14
CASSILDRGGNQPQHF TRBV28 16
CASSLRGLRLSSYNEQFF TRBV27 18
CASSWTGRGTGYTF TRBV6-5 14
CASRDGLAGWVEQFF TRBV2 15